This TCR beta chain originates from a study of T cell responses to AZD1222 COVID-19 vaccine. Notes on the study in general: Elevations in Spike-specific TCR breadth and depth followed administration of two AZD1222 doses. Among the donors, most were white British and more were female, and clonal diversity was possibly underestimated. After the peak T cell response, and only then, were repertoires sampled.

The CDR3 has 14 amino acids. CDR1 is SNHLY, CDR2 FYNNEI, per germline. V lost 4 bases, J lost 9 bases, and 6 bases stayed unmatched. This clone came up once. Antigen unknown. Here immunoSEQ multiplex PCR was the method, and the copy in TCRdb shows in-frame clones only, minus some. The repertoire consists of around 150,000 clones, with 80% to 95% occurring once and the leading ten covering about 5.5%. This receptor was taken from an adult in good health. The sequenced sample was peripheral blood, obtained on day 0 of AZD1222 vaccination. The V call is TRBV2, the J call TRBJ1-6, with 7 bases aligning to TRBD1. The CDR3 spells CASSGGQRPSPLHF. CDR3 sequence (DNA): TGTGCCAGCAGTGGGGGACAGCGCCCTTCACCCCTCCACTTT.